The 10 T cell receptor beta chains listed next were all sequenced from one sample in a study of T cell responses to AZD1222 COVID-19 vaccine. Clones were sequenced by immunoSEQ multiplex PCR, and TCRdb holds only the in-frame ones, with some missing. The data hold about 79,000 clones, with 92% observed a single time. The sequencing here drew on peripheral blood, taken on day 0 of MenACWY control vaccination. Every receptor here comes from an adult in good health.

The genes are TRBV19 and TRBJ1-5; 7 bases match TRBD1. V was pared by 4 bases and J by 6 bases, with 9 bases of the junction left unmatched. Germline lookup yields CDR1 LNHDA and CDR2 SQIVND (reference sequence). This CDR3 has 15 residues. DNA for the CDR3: TGTGCCAGTAGTAAACAGGGGATCGGTAGTCAGCCCCAGCATTTT. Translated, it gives CASSKQGIGSQPQHF. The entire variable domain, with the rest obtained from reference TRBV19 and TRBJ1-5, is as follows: DGGITQSPKYLFRKEGQNVTLSCEQNLNHDAMYWYRQDPGQGLRLIYYSQIVNDFQKGDIAEGYSVSREKKESFPLTVTSAQKNPTAFYLCASSKQGIGSQPQHFGDGTRLSIL.

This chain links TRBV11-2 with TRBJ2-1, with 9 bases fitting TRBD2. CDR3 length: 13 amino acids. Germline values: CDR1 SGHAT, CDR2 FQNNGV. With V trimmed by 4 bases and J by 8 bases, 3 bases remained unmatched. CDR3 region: CASSSGLAHEQFF. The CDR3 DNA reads TGTGCCAGCAGCTCGGGACTAGCTCATGAGCAGTTCTTC.

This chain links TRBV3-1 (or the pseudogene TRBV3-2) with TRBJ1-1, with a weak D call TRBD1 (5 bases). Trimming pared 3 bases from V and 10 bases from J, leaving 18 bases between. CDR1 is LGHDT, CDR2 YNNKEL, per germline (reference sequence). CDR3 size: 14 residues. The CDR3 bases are TGTGCCAGCAGCCAGGCCATCTTAGGGGCAGGAGCTTTCTTT. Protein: CASSQAILGAGAFF.

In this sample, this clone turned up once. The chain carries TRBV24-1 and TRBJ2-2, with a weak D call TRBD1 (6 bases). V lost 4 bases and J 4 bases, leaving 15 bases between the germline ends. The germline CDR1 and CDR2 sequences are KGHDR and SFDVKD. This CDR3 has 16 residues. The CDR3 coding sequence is TGTGCCACCAGTGAGACCCCACAGGGCAGCACCGGGGAGCTGTTTTTT. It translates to CATSETPQGSTGELFF.

The CDR3 protein is CASSLDGDWRETQYF. CDR3 nucleotide sequence: TGTGCCAGCAGCTTAGATGGGGACTGGCGAGAGACCCAGTACTTC. The V and J genes are TRBV11-2 and TRBJ2-5, with D possibly matching TRBD2 (6 bases). The germline V gene has CDR1 SGHAT and CDR2 FQNNGV. Trimming took 0 bases from V and 4 from J, leaving 12 bases between them. The CDR3 has 15 residues.

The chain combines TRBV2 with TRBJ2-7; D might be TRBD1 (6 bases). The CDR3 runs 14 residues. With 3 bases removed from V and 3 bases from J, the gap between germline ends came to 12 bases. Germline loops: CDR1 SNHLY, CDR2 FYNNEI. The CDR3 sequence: CASSDTGIHYEQYF. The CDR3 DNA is TGTGCCAGCAGTGATACAGGGATCCACTACGAGCAGTACTTC.

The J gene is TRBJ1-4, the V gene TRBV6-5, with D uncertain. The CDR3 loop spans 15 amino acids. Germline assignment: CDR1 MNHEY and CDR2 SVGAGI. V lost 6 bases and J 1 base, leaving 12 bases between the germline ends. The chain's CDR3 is CASRLTPLTNEKLFF. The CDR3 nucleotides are TGTGCCAGCAGGTTGACGCCCCTAACTAATGAAAAACTGTTTTTT.

The CDR3 region is CASSLTIPSSYEQYF. CDR3 coding DNA: TGTGCCAGCAGTCTGACGATTCCTAGCTCCTACGAGCAGTACTTC. The chain uses TRBV6-5 and TRBJ2-7; D is uncertain. Between the trimmed V and J ends, which lost 5 bases and 0 bases, there was a span of 14 bases. Germline CDR1 is MNHEY and CDR2 is SVGAGI. The CDR3 loop spans 15 amino acids.

The CDR3 reads CASTSANYGYTF. As DNA, the CDR3 is TGTGCCAGCACGTCAGCTAACTATGGCTACACCTTC. The chain carries TRBV2 and TRBJ1-2; no clear D gene. The CDR3 is 12 amino acids. Germline V CDR1 and CDR2: SNHLY, FYNNEI. Trimming took off 7 bases at V and 0 bases at J, with 6 bases between the two ends.

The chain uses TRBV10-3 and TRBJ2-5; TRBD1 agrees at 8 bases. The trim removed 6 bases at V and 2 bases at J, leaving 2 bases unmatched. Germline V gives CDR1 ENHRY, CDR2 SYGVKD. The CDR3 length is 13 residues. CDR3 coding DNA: TGTGCCATCAGGGGGACAGGTCAAGAGACCCAGTACTTC. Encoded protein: CAIRGTGQETQYF.